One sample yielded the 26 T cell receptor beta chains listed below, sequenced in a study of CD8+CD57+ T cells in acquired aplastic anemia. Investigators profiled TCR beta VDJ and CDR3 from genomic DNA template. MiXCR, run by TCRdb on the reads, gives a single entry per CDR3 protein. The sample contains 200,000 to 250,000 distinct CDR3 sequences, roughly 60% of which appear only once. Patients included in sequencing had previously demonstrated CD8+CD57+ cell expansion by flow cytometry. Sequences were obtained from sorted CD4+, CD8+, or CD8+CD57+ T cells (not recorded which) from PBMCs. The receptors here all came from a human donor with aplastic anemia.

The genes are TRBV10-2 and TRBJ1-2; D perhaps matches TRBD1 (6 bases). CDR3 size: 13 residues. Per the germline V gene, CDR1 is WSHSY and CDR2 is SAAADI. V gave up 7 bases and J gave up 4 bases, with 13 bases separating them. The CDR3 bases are TGCGCCAGCACCAACAGGGACGGCTATGGCTACACCTTC. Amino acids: CASTNRDGYGYTF.

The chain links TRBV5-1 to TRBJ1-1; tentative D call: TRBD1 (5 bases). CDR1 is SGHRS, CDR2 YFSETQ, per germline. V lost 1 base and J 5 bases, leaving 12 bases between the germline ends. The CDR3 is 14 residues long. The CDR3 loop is CASSLSSWGTEAFF. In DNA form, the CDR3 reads TGCGCCAGCAGCTTGTCCTCTTGGGGGACTGAAGCTTTCTTT.

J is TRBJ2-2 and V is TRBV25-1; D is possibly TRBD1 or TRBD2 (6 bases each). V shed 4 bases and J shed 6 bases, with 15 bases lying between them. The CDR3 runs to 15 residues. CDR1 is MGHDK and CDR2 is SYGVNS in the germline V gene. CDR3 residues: CASSGLTGGPGELFF. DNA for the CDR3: TGTGCCAGCAGTGGCTTAACCGGGGGCCCCGGGGAGCTGTTTTTT.

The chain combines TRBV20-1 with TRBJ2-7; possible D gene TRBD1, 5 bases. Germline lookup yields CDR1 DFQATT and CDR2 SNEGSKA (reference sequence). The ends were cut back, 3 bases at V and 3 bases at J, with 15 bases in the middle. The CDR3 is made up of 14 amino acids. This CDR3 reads CSARDPRQGYEQYF. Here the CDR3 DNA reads TGCAGTGCTAGGGATCCGCGGCAGGGCTACGAGCAGTACTTC.

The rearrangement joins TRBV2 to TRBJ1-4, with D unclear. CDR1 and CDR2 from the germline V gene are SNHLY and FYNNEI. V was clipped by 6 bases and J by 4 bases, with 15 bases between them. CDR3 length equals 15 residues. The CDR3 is CASSQPGRFNEKLFF. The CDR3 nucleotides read TGTGCCAGCAGCCAACCTGGGCGGTTTAATGAAAAACTGTTTTTT. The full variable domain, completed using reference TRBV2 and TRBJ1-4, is EPEVTQTPSHQVTQMGQEVILRCVPISNHLYFYWYRQILGQKVEFLVSFYNNEISEKSEIFDDQFSVERPDGSNFTLKIRSTKLEDSAMYFCASSQPGRFNEKLFFGSGTQLSVL.

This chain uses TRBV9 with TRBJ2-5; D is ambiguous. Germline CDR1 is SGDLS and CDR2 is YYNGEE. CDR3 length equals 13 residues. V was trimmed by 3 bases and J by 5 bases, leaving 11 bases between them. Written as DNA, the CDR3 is TGTGCCAGCAGCGCGACGGCCTGGGAGACCCAGTACTTC. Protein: CASSATAWETQYF.

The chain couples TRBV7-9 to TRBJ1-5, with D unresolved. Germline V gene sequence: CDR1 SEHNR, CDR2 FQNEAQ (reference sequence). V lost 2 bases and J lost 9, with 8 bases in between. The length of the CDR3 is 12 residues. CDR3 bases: TGTGCCAGCAGCTTAATCAGTGGGCCCCAGCATTTT. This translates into CASSLISGPQHF.

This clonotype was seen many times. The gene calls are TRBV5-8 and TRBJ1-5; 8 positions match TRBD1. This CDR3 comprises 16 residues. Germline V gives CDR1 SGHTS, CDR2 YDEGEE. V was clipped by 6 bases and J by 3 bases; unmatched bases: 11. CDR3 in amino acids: CASTLSRGQSNQPQHF. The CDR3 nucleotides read TGTGCCAGCACCCTTAGCAGGGGGCAATCCAATCAGCCCCAGCATTTT.

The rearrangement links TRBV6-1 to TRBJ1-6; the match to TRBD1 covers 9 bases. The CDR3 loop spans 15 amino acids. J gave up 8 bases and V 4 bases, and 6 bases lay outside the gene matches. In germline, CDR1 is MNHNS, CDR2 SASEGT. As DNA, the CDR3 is TGTGCCAGCAGTGTGACAGGGGGAAACTATTCACCCCTCCACTTT. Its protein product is CASSVTGGNYSPLHF.

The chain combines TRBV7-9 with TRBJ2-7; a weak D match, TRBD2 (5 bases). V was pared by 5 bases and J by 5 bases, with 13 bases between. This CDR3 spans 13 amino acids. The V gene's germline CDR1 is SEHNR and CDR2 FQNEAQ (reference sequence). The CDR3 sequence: CASSPGEFDEQYF. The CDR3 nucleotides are TGTGCCAGCAGCCCCGGGGAGTTCGACGAGCAGTACTTC. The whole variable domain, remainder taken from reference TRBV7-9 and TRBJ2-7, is DTGVSQNPRHKITKRGQNVTFRCDPISEHNRLYWYRQTLGQGPEFLTYFQNEAQLEKSRLLSDRFSAERPKGSFSTLEIQRTEQGDSAMYLCASSPGEFDEQYFGPGTRLTVT.

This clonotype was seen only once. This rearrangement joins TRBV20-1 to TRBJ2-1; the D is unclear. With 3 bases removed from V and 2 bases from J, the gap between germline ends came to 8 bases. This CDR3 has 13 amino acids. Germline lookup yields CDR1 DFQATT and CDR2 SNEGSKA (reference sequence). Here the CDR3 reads CSARVSAYNEQFF. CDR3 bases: TGCAGTGCTAGGGTTAGTGCCTACAATGAGCAGTTCTTC.

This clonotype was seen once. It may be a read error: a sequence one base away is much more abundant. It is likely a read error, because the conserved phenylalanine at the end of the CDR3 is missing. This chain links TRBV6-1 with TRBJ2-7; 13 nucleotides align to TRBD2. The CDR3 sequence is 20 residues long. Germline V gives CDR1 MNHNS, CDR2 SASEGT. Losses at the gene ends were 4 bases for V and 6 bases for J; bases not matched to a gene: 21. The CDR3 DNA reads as TGTGCCAGCAGTGTAAATTTCTTTACTAGCGGGGGGGTGCGTGGCAGCGAGCAGTACTCC. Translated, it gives CASSVNFFTSGGVRGSEQYS.

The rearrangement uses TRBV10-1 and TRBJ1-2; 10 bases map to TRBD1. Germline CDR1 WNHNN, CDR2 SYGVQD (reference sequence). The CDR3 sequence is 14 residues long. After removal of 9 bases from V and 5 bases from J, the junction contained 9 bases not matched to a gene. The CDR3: CARTRQGARYGYTF. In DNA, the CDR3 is TGCGCCAGGACGAGACAGGGGGCGCGGTATGGCTACACCTTC.

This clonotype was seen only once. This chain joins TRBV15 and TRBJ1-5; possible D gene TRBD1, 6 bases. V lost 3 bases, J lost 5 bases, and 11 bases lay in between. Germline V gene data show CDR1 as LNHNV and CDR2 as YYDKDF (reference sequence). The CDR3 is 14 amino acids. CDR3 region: CATSSDRTHQPQHF. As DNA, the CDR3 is TGTGCCACCAGCAGTGACAGGACTCATCAGCCCCAGCATTTT.

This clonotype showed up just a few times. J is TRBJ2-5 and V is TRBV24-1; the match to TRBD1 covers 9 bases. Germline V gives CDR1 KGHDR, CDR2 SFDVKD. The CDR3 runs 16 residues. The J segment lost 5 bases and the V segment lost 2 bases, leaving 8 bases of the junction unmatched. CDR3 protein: CATSDSATGGLETQYF. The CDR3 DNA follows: TGTGCCACCAGTGATTCGGCGACAGGGGGTCTGGAGACCCAGTACTTC.

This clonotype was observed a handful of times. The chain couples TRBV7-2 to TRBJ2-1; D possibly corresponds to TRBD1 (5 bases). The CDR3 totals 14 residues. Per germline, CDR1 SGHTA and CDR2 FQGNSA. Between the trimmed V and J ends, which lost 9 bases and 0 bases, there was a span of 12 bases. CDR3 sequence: CASSRQSSYNEQFF. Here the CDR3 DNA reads TGTGCCAGTAGTCGACAGAGCTCCTACAATGAGCAGTTCTTC.

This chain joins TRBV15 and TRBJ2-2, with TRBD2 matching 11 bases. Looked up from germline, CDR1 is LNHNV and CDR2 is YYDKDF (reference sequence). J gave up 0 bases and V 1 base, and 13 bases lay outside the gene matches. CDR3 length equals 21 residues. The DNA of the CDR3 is TGTGCCACCAGCAGAGCCTCCGGACTCGGGACTAGCGGAGCGAACACCGGGGAGCTGTTTTTT. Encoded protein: CATSRASGLGTSGANTGELFF.

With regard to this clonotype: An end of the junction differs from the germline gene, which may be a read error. The CDR3 DNA sequence: TGTGCTAGCAGCTTAACGGCGAACACCGGGGAGCTGTTTTTT. Its protein is CASSLTANTGELFF. The chain links TRBV7-7 to TRBJ2-2; the D is unclear. This CDR3 is built from 14 residues. Germline loops: CDR1 SSHAT, CDR2 FNYEAQ (reference sequence).

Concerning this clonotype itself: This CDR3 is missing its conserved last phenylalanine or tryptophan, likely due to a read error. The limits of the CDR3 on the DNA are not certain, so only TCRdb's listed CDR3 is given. CDR3: CASSEVGGQLHS. The chain links TRBV2 to TRBJ1-1; no DNA check was done on the table's D call, TRBD1. The CDR3 spans 12 residues, counting both ends. Germline V gives CDR1 SNHLY, CDR2 FYNNEI.

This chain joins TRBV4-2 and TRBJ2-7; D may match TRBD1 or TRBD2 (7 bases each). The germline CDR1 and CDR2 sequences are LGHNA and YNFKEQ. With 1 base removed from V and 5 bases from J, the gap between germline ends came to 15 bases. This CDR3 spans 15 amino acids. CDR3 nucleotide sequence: TGTGCCAGCAGCCAAGTGGCCAGGGGGGGACACGAGCAGTACTTC. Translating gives CASSQVARGGHEQYF.

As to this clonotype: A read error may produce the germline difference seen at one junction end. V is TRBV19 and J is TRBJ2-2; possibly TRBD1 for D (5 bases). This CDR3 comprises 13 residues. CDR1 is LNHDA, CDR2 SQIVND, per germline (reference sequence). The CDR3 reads CSSTIRDTGELFF. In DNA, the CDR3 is TGTTCCAGTACCATCAGGGACACCGGGGAGCTGTTTTTT.

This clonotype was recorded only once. The CDR3 DNA follows: TGTGCCAGCAGCTTACCTTATCGACTAGCGGGACTGAGGAATGAGCAGTTCTTC. It yields the protein CASSLPYRLAGLRNEQFF. V and J are TRBV7-9 and TRBJ2-1; 11 bases agree with TRBD2. This CDR3 is built from 18 residues. Germline lookup yields CDR1 SEHNR and CDR2 FQNEAQ (reference sequence). V lost 2 bases, J lost 7 bases, and 13 bases stayed unmatched.

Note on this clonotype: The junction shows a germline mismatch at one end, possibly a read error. CDR3 bases: TGTGCCAGTAGAATAGGGACAGGGAGTTCCGGGGAGCTGTTTTTT. This codes for CASRIGTGSSGELFF. The gene calls are TRBV19 and TRBJ2-2; 9 bases line up with TRBD1. CDR1 and CDR2 (germline): LNHDA, SQIVND (reference sequence). The CDR3 consists of 15 residues.

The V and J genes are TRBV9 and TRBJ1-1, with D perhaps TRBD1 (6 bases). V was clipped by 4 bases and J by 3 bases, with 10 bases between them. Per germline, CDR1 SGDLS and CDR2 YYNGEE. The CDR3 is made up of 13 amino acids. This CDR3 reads CASSYGQHTEAFF. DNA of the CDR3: TGTGCCAGCAGCTACGGACAGCACACTGAAGCTTTCTTT.

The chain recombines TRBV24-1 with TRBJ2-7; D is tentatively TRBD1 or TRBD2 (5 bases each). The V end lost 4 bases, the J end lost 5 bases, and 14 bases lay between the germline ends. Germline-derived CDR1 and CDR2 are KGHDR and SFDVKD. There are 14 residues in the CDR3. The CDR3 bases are TGTGCCACCAGTGACGCCGGGACCCGCCACGAGCAGTACTTC. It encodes CATSDAGTRHEQYF.

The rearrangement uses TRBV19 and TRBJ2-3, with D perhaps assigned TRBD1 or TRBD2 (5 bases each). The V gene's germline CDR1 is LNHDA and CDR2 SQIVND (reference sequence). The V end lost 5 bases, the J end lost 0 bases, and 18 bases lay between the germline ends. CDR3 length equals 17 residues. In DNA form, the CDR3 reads TGTGCCAGTAGTCATGGGGGTGGGGGACCCAGCACAGATACGCAGTATTTT. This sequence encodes CASSHGGGGPSTDTQYF.